Presented here are 2 T cell receptor beta chains from one specimen sequenced in a study of cytomegalovirus exposure and HLA in healthy donors. This table comes from immunoSEQ multiplex PCR, and its TCRdb copy is limited to in-frame clones, with some not included. The table records about 140,000 clones, approximately 85% of them present only once. Sequencing used PBMCs. These receptors all come from a woman under 40 in good health and CMV-seronegative.

This sequence joins TRBV15 and TRBJ2-7; D perhaps matches TRBD2 (7 bases). Trimming removed 5 bases from V and 0 bases from J, with 20 bases in between. The CDR3 sequence is 17 residues long. Germline assignment: CDR1 LNHNV and CDR2 YYDKDF (reference sequence). The CDR3 bases are TGTGCCACCAGCCGCGACCTTGGGGGGGCCAGCTCCTACGAGCAGTACTTC. Protein sequence: CATSRDLGGASSYEQYF. The whole variable domain, filled in from reference TRBV15 and TRBJ2-7, reads DAMVIQNPRYQVTQFGKPVTLSCSQTLNHNVMYWYQQKSSQAPKLLFHYYDKDFNNEADTPDNFQSRRPNTSFCFLDIRSPGLGDTAMYLCATSRDLGGASSYEQYFGPGTRLTVT.

A few counts support this clone. The chain couples TRBV10-3 to TRBJ1-6; a possible D gene is TRBD1 (6 bases). V was clipped by 1 base and J by 8 bases, with 9 bases between them. The CDR3 length is 14 residues. The V gene's germline CDR1 is ENHRY and CDR2 SYGVKD. The CDR3 bases are TGTGCCATCAGTGAGTACAGGGAAGATTCACCCCTCCACTTT. It translates to CAISEYREDSPLHF.